This T cell receptor beta chain was sequenced during a study of liver allograft versus peripheral blood T cells. Study background: Blood and transplanted-liver T cell receptor repertoires from recipients were compared.

General study points: Reportedly, the T cell receptor repertoires present inside liver allografts differed from those in peripheral blood.

This clonotype rates as medium-sized. Its antigen is unknown. Germline CDR1 and CDR2: SGHDT and YYEEEE. This CDR3 has 13 amino acids. Trimming stripped 0 bases from V and 4 bases from J, with 7 bases between. TCRdb re-called the reads with MiXCR, one entry per CDR3 protein. Among about 3,000 distinct CDR3 sequences, about 14% were seen once, and the ten largest hold 40% to 45%. The chain employs TRBV5-6 and TRBJ1-2; the D is unclear. The sequence derives from a human patient who had a liver transplant. Some T cells may have come from the graft donor. The CDR3 DNA reads TGTGCCAGCAGCTTGGTGTCCCTCTATGGCTACACCTTC. Its protein is CASSLVSLYGYTF.